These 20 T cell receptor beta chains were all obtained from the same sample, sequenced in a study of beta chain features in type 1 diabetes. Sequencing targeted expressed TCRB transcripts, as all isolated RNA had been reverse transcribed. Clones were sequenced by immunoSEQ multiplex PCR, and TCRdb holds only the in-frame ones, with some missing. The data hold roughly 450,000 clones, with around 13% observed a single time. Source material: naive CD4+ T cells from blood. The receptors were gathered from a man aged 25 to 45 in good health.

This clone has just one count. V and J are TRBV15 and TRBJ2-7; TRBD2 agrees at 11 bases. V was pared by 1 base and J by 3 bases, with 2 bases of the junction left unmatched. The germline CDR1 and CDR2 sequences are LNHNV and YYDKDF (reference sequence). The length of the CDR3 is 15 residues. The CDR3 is CATSRGLAGSYEQYV. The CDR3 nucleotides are TGTGCCACCAGCAGAGGACTAGCGGGGAGCTACGAGCAGTACGTC.

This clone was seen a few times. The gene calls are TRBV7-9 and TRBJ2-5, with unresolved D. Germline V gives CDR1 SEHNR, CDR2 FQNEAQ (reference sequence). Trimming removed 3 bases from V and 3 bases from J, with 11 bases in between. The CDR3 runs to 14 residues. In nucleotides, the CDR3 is TGTGCCAGCAGCTTTCCCCCTAGAGAAGAGACCCAGTACTTC. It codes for CASSFPPREETQYF. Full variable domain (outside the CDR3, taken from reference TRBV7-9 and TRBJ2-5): DTGVSQNPRHKITKRGQNVTFRCDPISEHNRLYWYRQTLGQGPEFLTYFQNEAQLEKSRLLSDRFSAERPKGSFSTLEIQRTEQGDSAMYLCASSFPPREETQYFGPGTRLLVL.

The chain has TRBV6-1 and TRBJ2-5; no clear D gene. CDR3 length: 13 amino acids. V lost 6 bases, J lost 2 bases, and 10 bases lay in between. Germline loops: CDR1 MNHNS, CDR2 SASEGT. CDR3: CASRREQQETQYF. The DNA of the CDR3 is TGTGCCAGCAGAAGAGAACAGCAAGAGACCCAGTACTTC.

CDR3 nucleotide sequence: TGCGCCAGCAGCCAAGATGGGCAAGGATTGGCAGATACGCAGTATTTT. This sequence encodes CASSQDGQGLADTQYF. This chain connects TRBV4-3 to TRBJ2-3; D is unclear. The CDR3 has 16 amino acids. CDR1 is LGHNA, CDR2 YSLEER, per germline. V shed 0 bases and J shed 4 bases, with 14 bases lying between them.

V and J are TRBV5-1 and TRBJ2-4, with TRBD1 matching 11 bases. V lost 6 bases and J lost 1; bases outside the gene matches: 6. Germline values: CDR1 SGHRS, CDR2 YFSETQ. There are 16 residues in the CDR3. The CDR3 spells CASTRGQGAAKNIQYF. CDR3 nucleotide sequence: TGCGCCAGCACCAGAGGACAGGGGGCGGCCAAAAACATTCAGTACTTC.

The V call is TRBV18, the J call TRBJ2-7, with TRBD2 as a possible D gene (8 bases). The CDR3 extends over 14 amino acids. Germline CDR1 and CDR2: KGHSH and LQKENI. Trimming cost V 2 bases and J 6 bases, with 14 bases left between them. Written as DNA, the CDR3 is TGTGCCAGCTCACCAGAGACAGGGACTAGCGAGCAGTACGTC. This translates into CASSPETGTSEQYV.

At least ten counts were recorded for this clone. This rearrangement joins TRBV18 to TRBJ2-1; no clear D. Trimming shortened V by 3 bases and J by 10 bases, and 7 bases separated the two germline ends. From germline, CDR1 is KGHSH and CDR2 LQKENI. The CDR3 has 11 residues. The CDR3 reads CASSPVGEQFF. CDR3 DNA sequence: TGTGCCAGCTCACCTGTGGGAGAGCAGTTCTTC.

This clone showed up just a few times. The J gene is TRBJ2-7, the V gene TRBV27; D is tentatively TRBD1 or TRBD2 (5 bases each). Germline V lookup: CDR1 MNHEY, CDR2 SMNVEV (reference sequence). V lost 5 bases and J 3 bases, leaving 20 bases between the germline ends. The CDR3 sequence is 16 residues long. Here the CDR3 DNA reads TGTGCCAGCAGTGAATATACAGGACTGATGCTCTACGAGCAGTACTTC. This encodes CASSEYTGLMLYEQYF.

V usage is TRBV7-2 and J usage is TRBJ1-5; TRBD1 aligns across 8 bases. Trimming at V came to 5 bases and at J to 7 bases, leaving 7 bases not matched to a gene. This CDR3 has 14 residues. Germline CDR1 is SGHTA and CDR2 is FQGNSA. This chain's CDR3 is CASSPGQGGQPQHF. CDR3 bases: TGTGCCAGCAGCCCTGGACAGGGAGGGCAGCCCCAGCATTTT. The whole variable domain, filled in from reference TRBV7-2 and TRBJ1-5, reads GAGVSQSPSNKVTEKGKDVELRCDPISGHTALYWYRQSLGQGLEFLIYFQGNSAPDKSGLPSDRFSAERTGGSVSTLTIQRTQQEDSAVYLCASSPGQGGQPQHFGDGTRLSIL.

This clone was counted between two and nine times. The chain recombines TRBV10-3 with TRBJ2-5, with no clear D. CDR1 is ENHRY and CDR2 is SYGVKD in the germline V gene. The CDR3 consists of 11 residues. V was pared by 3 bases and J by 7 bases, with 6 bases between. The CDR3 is CAISDPGTQYF. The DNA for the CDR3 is TGTGCCATCAGTGACCCGGGGACCCAGTACTTC.

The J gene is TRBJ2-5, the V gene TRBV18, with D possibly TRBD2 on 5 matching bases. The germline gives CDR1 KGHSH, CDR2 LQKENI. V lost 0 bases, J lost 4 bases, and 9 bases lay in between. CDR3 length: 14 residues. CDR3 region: CASSPPGSAETQYF. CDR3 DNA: TGTGCCAGCTCACCACCGGGTAGCGCAGAGACCCAGTACTTC.

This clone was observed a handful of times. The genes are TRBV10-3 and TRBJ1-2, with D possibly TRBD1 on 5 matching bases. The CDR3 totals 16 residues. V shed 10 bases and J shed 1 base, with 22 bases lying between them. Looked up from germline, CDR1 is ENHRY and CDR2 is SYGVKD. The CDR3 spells CATSPLGRGYNYGYTF. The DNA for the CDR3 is TGTGCCACATCCCCCCTCGGGAGGGGATATAACTATGGCTACACCTTC.

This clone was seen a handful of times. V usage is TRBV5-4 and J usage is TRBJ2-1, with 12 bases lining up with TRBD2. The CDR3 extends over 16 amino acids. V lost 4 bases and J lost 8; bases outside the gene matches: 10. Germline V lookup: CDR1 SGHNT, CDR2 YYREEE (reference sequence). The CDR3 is CASSPRRTSGIDEQFF. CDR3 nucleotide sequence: TGTGCCAGCAGCCCCCGGAGGACTAGCGGGATTGATGAGCAGTTCTTC.

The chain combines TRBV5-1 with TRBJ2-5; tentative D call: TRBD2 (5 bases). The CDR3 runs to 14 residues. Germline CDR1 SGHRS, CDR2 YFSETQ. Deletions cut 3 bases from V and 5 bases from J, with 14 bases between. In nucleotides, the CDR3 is TGCGCCAGCAGCTCCGGGATCAAGCCCGAGACCCAGTACTTC. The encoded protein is CASSSGIKPETQYF.

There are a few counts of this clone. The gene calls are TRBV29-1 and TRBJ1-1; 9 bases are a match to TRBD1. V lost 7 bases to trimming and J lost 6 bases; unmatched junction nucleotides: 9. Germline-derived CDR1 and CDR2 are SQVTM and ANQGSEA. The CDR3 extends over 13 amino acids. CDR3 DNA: TGCAGCGGGGGACAGGGAGGTAGCGCTGAAGCTTTCTTT. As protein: CSGGQGGSAEAFF.

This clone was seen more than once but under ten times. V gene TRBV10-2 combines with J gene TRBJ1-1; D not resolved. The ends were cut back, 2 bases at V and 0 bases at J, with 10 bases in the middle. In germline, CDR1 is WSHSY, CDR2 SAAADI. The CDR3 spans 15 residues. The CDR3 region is CASSEGYGMNTEAFF. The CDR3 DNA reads TGCGCCAGCAGTGAGGGCTACGGCATGAACACTGAAGCTTTCTTT.

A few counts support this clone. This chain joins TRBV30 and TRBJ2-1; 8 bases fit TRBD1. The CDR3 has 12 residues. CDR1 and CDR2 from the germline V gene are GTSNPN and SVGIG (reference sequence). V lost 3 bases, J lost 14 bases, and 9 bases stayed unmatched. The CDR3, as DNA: TGTGCCTGGAGCGACGGGGCGGACAGGGAGTTCTTC. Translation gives CAWSDGADREFF.

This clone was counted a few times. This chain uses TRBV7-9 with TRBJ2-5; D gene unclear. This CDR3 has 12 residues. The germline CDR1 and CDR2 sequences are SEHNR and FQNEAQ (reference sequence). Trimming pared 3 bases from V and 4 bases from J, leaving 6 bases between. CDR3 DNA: TGTGCCAGCAGCTTGAAGGGAGAGACCCAGTACTTC. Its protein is CASSLKGETQYF.

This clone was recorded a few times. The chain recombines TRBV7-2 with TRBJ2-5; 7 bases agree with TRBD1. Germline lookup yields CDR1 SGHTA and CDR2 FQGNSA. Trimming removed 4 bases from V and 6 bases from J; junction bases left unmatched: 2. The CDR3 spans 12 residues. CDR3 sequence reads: CASSSGGQTQYF. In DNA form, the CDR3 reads TGTGCCAGCAGCTCAGGGGGACAGACCCAGTACTTC.

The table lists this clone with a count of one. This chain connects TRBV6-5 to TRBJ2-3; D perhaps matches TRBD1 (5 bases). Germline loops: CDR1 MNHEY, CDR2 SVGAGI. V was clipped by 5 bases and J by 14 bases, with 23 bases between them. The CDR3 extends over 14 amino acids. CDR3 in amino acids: CASSPKTQQGKSYF. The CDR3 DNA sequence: TGTGCCAGCAGTCCTAAGACCCAGCAGGGAAAATCGTATTTT.